This TCR beta chain was profiled in a study of vaccination effects on CD4 cells after COVID-19. Study-wide context: Antigen-specific CD4+ T cell clonotypes were called by their expansion after viral peptide-pool culture in ViraFEST. Cultures of approximately 2.1 million PBMC per well contained around 11 IU/ml IL-2 plus 10 ug/ml peptides.

Generated by immunoSEQ multiplex PCR, the TCRdb table keeps only in-frame clones and is missing some. The table shows about 71,000 clones, with under 80% occurring only once. Germline lookup yields CDR1 SNHLY and CDR2 FYNNEI. The CDR3 spans 14 residues. V was clipped by 6 bases and J by 5 bases, with 16 bases between them. As regards this clone: The antigen is undetermined.

After roughly eleven days in culture, the CD4+ T cells were isolated. Participants got two doses of BNT162b2 or mRNA-1273 vaccine. Material: CD4+ T cells from PBMCs cultured without peptide, obtained after COVID-19 vaccination. The chain uses TRBV2 and TRBJ1-1, with D maybe TRBD1 (6 bases). This clonotype originated in a human donor who received a COVID-19 vaccine. CDR3 DNA sequence: TGTGCCAGCAGGAGGACAGATTGGAAAACTGAAGCTTTCTTT. It translates to CASRRTDWKTEAFF. Combining the CDR3 with reference TRBV2 and TRBJ1-1 gives the whole variable domain EPEVTQTPSHQVTQMGQEVILRCVPISNHLYFYWYRQILGQKVEFLVSFYNNEISEKSEIFDDQFSVERPDGSNFTLKIRSTKLEDSAMYFCASRRTDWKTEAFFGQGTRLTVV.